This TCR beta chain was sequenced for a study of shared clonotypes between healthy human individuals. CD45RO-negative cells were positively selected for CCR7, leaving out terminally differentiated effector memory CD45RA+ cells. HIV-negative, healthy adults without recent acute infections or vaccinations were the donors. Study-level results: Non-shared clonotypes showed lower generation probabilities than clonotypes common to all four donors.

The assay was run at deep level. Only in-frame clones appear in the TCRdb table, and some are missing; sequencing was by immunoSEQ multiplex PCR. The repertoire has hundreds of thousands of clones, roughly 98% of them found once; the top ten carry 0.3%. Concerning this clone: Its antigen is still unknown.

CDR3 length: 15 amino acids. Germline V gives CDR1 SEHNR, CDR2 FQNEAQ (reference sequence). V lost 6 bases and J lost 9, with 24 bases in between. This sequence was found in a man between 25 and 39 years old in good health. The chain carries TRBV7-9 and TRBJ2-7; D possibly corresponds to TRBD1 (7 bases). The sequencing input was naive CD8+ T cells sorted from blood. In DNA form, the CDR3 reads TGTGCCAGCAGTTTGATACAGGGGAGGCAAGTCGGGCAGTACTTC. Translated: CASSLIQGRQVGQYF. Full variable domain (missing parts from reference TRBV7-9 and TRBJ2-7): DTGVSQNPRHKITKRGQNVTFRCDPISEHNRLYWYRQTLGQGPEFLTYFQNEAQLEKSRLLSDRFSAERPKGSFSTLEIQRTEQGDSAMYLCASSLIQGRQVGQYFGPGTRLTVT.